The sequence of this TCR beta chain was determined in a study of T cells in Graves' hyperthyroidism and ophthalmopathy. TCR beta CDR3 region amplification was performed from RNA transcripts. Primed by the HTBI set, a first-round RT-PCR was run on the TCR CDR3. A single record per CDR3 protein comes from TCRdb applying MiXCR to the multiplex PCR reads. The sample has 300,000 to 450,000 distinct CDR3 sequences, 18% seen once. V lost 7 bases to trimming and J lost 4 bases; unmatched junction nucleotides: 18. The germline V gene encodes CDR1 SEHNR and CDR2 FQNEAQ (reference sequence). The CDR3 is made up of 19 amino acids.

The receptor was derived from a man aged 18-30 years with Graves' ophthalmopathy. The sample was blood. J is TRBJ2-3 and V is TRBV7-9, with 12 bases matching TRBD2. CDR3 region: CASKSRGFLAGGPADTQYF. CDR3 nucleotides: TGTGCCAGCAAAAGCAGAGGATTCCTAGCGGGGGGGCCAGCAGATACGCAGTATTTT.